These 19 T cell receptor beta chains were sequenced from one sample in a study of shared clonotypes between healthy human individuals. The repertoire was sequenced with immunoSEQ multiplex PCR; TCRdb's copy has only in-frame clones and lacks some. The sample lists 780,000 or so clones, roughly 72% occurring once. Material: memory CD4+ T cells sorted from blood. Documented subset: CD45RA-negative fraction. The receptors come from a woman in her 30s in good health.

V is TRBV6-6 and J is TRBJ1-1; D remains ambiguous. Looked up from germline, CDR1 is MNHNY and CDR2 is SVGAGI (reference sequence). This CDR3 comprises 13 residues. V lost 1 base and J lost 2, with 5 bases in between. This chain's CDR3 is CASSYYGNTEAFF. As DNA, the CDR3 is TGTGCCAGCAGTTACTACGGTAACACTGAAGCTTTCTTT.

The count of this clone is one. CDR3 DNA sequence: TGTGCCAGCAGTCCTAGGACTAGCGGGGGTACGCAGTATTTT. Amino acids: CASSPRTSGGTQYF. The J gene is TRBJ2-3, the V gene TRBV2; 13 bases match TRBD2. The length of the CDR3 is 14 residues. CDR1 is SNHLY, CDR2 FYNNEI, per germline. V was clipped by 5 bases and J by 8 bases; unmatched bases: 4.

Turning to this clone: A much larger clonotype is one base distant, so this may be a read error. This CDR3 is also generated by other DNA sequences in the sample. The chain has TRBV11-2 and TRBJ2-7; no clear D gene. Trimming took 5 bases from V and 4 from J, leaving 6 bases between them. The CDR3 is 11 residues long. Germline loops: CDR1 SGHAT, CDR2 FQNNGV. The CDR3, as DNA: TGTGCCAGCAGCCTACAATACGAGCAGTACTTC. Amino acids: CASSLQYEQYF.

This rearrangement joins TRBV10-1 to TRBJ2-2, with D hard to call. V was trimmed by 7 bases and J by 0 bases, leaving 6 bases between them. The CDR3 loop spans 13 amino acids. CDR1 is WNHNN, CDR2 SYGVQD, per germline (reference sequence). CDR3 DNA: TGCGCCAGCACAGAAGCGAACACCGGGGAGCTGTTTTTT. Protein: CASTEANTGELFF.

A note on this clone: Other DNA sequences within the sample encode an identical CDR3. This sequence joins TRBV18 and TRBJ2-3; 11 positions agree with TRBD2. CDR3 length equals 16 residues. Germline CDR1 KGHSH, CDR2 LQKENI. Trimming removed 3 bases from V and 3 bases from J; junction bases left unmatched: 5. This CDR3 is CASSPSLAGGTDTQYF. The CDR3 DNA reads TGTGCCAGCTCACCCTCCCTAGCGGGAGGAACAGATACGCAGTATTTT.

V is TRBV6-5 and J is TRBJ2-2; no reliable D call. Germline values: CDR1 MNHEY, CDR2 SVGAGI. V was cut by 3 bases and J by 6 bases, with 8 bases left in between. CDR3 length: 13 amino acids. As DNA, the CDR3 is TGTGCCAGCAGTTATAGCAGGTCCGGGGAGCTGTTTTTT. Amino acid sequence: CASSYSRSGELFF.

The chain has TRBV2 and TRBJ2-1; TRBD2 matches 12 bases. There are 15 residues in the CDR3. The germline CDR1 and CDR2 sequences are SNHLY and FYNNEI. The V and J ends lost 3 bases and 8 bases, in that order; junction bases with no gene match: 5. For the CDR3, the DNA is TGTGCCAGCAGTGAGAAGGGACTAGCGGGCGATGAGCAGTTCTTC. Translated, it gives CASSEKGLAGDEQFF. Variable domain in full (rest from reference TRBV2 and TRBJ2-1): EPEVTQTPSHQVTQMGQEVILRCVPISNHLYFYWYRQILGQKVEFLVSFYNNEISEKSEIFDDQFSVERPDGSNFTLKIRSTKLEDSAMYFCASSEKGLAGDEQFFGPGTRLTVL.

This clone was seen more than once but under ten times. The same CDR3 also results from other DNA sequences found in this sample. This sequence joins TRBV28 and TRBJ1-5; 8 bases line up with TRBD1. Unmatched junction bases numbered 2, after V lost 2 bases and J lost 2 bases. This CDR3 spans 15 amino acids. In germline, CDR1 is MDHEN, CDR2 SYDVKM. CDR3 in DNA: TGTGCCAGCAGTTTACAGGGGGCCCGCAATCAGCCCCAGCATTTT. This encodes CASSLQGARNQPQHF.

This clone was seen at least ten times. J is TRBJ2-3 and V is TRBV4-1; 7 positions agree with TRBD2. Trimming removed 4 bases from V and 0 bases from J; junction bases left unmatched: 7. Per the germline V gene, CDR1 is MGHRA and CDR2 is YSYEKL. This CDR3 contains 16 residues. CDR3 protein: CASSPQLASSTDTQYF. The CDR3 region has the DNA TGCGCCAGCAGCCCCCAACTAGCGTCTAGCACAGATACGCAGTATTTT.

This clone appeared a single time. The rearrangement joins TRBV5-1 to TRBJ1-4, with a weak D call TRBD1 (6 bases). V lost 6 bases to trimming and J lost 5 bases, with 20 bases between them. Germline values: CDR1 SGHRS, CDR2 YFSETQ. This CDR3 is built from 16 residues. The CDR3 nucleotides read TGCGCCAGCACCACAGGGCCGACAGGCGCCAATGAAAAACTGTTTTTT. It translates to CASTTGPTGANEKLFF.

This clone was seen many times. The rearrangement uses TRBV6-1 and TRBJ1-3, with 7 bases lining up with TRBD1. J lost 2 bases, V lost 5 bases, and 6 bases had no gene match. The CDR3 contains 15 residues. Looked up from germline, CDR1 is MNHNS and CDR2 is SASEGT. As DNA, the CDR3 is TGTGCCAGCAGTTTTACCGGGACAGCTGGAAACACCATATATTTT. It encodes CASSFTGTAGNTIYF.

This chain connects TRBV7-6 to TRBJ2-5; the match to TRBD1 covers 9 bases. The CDR3 loop spans 14 amino acids. V gave up 0 bases and J gave up 4 bases; unmatched junction bases: 0. Germline CDR1 SGHVS, CDR2 FNYEAQ. In DNA form, the CDR3 reads TGTGCCAGCAGCTTAGCGACAGGGGGAGAGACCCAGTACTTC. The encoded protein is CASSLATGGETQYF.

This clone was counted once. The chain recombines TRBV15 with TRBJ2-7; TRBD2 aligns across 12 bases. The CDR3 consists of 17 residues. Germline values: CDR1 LNHNV, CDR2 YYDKDF (reference sequence). Trimming took 3 bases from V and 2 from J; bases not matched to a gene: 8. In nucleotides, the CDR3 is TGTGCCACCAGCAGCCGCCGGACTAGCGGGAAAACCTACGAGCAGTACTTC. It codes for CATSSRRTSGKTYEQYF.

The chain couples TRBV19 to TRBJ2-2; D is uncertain. Trimming took off 5 bases at V and 2 bases at J, with 9 bases between the two ends. The CDR3 has 14 residues. In germline, CDR1 is LNHDA, CDR2 SQIVND (reference sequence). The CDR3 reads CASSGQRNTGELFF. As DNA, the CDR3 is TGTGCCAGTAGTGGCCAGAGAAACACCGGGGAGCTGTTTTTT.

The chain has TRBV5-4 and TRBJ2-3; no reliable D call. The CDR3 sequence is 13 residues long. CDR1 is SGHNT and CDR2 is YYREEE in the germline V gene (reference sequence). The V end lost 4 bases, the J end lost 0 bases, and 6 bases lay between the germline ends. CDR3 sequence (DNA): TGTGCCAGCAGCAACGCTAGCACAGATACGCAGTATTTT. This gives the protein CASSNASTDTQYF.

The chain recombines TRBV29-1 with TRBJ2-7, with 16 bases aligning to TRBD2. With V trimmed by 6 bases and J by 0 bases, 5 bases remained unmatched. This CDR3 spans 16 amino acids. Germline-derived CDR1 and CDR2 are SQVTM and ANQGSEA. The CDR3 nucleotides are TGCAGCGTCACCGGGACTAGCGGGAGGGCCTCCTACGAGCAGTACTTC. Translation gives CSVTGTSGRASYEQYF.

V and J are TRBV2 and TRBJ1-2, with D hard to call. Germline V lookup: CDR1 SNHLY, CDR2 FYNNEI. Trimming cost V 3 bases and J 6 bases, with 11 bases left between them. CDR3 length: 13 residues. This CDR3 reads CASSDRILHGYTF. DNA for the CDR3: TGTGCCAGCAGTGATAGAATCCTCCATGGCTACACCTTC.

The V and J genes are TRBV2 and TRBJ1-2, with D perhaps matching TRBD1 (6 bases). Between the trimmed V and J ends, which lost 3 bases and 7 bases, there was a span of 12 bases. Per the germline V gene, CDR1 is SNHLY and CDR2 is FYNNEI. This CDR3 spans 13 amino acids. The CDR3 DNA sequence: TGTGCCAGCAGTGACCAGGGGACGGCTGGCTACACCTTC. Its translation is CASSDQGTAGYTF.

The chain links TRBV4-1 to TRBJ2-3, with unresolved D. Trimming left V 4 bases short and J 5 bases short, with 13 bases between. CDR1 is MGHRA, CDR2 YSYEKL, per germline. The length of the CDR3 is 14 residues. The CDR3 region has the DNA TGCGCCAGCAGCCGACGGAGCCAAGGAGATACGCAGTATTTT. Residues: CASSRRSQGDTQYF.